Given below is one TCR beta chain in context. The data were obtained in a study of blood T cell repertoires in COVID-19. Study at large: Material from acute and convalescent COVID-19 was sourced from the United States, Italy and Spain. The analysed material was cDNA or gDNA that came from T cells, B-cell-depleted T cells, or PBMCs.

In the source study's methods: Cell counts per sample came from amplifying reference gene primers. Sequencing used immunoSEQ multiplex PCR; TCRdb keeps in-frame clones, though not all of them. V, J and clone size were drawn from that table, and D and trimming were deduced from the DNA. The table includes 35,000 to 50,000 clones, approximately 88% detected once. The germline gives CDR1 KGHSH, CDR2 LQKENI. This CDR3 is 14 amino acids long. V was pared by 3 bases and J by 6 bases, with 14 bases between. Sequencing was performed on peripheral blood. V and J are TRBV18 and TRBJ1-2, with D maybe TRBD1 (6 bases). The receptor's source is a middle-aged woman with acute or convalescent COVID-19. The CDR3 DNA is TGTGCCAGCTCACCTAACAAGGGGGATCATGGCTACACCTTC. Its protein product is CASSPNKGDHGYTF. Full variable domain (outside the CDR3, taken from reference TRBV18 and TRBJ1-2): NAGVMQNPRHLVRRRGQEARLRCSPMKGHSHVYWYRQLPEEGLKFMVYLQKENIIDESGMPKERFSAEFPKEGPSILRIQQVVRGDSAAYFCASSPNKGDHGYTFGSGTRLTVV.